This T cell receptor beta chain was sequenced in a study of cytomegalovirus exposure and HLA in healthy donors. Findings and limits, study-wide: The authors enumerated 150 to 200 TCR beta chains as linked to cytomegalovirus.

To note about this clone: Its antigen is still unknown.

The study ran its PCR with 60 Vbeta and 13 Jbeta primers. Sequencing used immunoSEQ multiplex PCR; TCRdb keeps in-frame clones, though not all of them. The table records 40,000 to 55,000 clones, 72% of them present only once. The CDR3 sequence is 14 residues long. V gave up 0 bases and J gave up 10 bases, with 13 bases separating them. Germline V gene data show CDR1 as SGHTA and CDR2 as FQGNSA. The sequenced material came from PBMCs. This chain connects TRBV7-2 to TRBJ2-1; D is possibly TRBD1 (6 bases). The receptor was derived from a woman aged 45-59 years in good health and CMV-seronegative. For the CDR3, the DNA is TGTGCCAGCAGCTTAGCCCAAGGGGGACACGAGCAGTTCTTC. It specifies CASSLAQGGHEQFF.